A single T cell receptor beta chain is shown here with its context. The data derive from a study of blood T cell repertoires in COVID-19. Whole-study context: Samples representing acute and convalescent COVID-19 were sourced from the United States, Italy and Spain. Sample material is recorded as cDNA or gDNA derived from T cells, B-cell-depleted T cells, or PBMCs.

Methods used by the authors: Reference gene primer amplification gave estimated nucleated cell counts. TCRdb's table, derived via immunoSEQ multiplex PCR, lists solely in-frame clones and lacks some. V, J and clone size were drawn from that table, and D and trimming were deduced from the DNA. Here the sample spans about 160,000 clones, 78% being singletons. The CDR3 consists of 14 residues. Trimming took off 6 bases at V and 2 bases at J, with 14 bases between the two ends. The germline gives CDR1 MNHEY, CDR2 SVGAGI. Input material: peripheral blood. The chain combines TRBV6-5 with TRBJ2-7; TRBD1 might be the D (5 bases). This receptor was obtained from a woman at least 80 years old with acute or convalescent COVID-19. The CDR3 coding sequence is TGTGCCAGCAGGGTAGACAGTGGGCCCTACGAGCAGTACTTC. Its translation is CASRVDSGPYEQYF.